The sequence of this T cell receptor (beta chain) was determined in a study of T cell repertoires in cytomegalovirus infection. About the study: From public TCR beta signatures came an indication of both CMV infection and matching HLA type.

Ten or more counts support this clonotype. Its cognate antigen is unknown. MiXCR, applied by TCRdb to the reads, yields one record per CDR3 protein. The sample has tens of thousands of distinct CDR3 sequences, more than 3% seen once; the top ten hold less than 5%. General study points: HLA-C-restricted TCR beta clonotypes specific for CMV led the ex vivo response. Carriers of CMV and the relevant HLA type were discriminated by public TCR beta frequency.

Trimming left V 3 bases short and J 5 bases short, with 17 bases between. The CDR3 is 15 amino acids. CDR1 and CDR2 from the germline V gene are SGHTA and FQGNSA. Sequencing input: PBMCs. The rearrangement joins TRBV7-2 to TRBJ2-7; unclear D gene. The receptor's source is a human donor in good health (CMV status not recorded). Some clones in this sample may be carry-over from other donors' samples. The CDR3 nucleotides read TGTGCCAGCAGCTTGACCCATACGAACCCCAACGAGCAGTACTTC. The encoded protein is CASSLTHTNPNEQYF.